Following are 23 T cell receptor beta chains from one sample sequenced in a study of control samples from healthy donors and cancer patients. This table comes from immunoSEQ multiplex PCR, and its TCRdb copy is limited to in-frame clones, with some not included. The sample shows over 200,000 clones, approximately 80% of them seen only once. Sequencing used PBMCs. The source is a woman aged 55-70 years with lung cancer.

The V call is TRBV18, the J call TRBJ2-2; 8 bases agree with TRBD1. CDR3 length: 17 residues. The V segment lost 0 bases and the J segment 6 bases; nucleotides outside the gene matches: 9. Germline CDR1 KGHSH, CDR2 LQKENI. CDR3: CASSPPRPGGSPGELFF. Here the CDR3 DNA reads TGTGCCAGCTCACCACCTCGTCCAGGGGGCAGCCCCGGGGAGCTGTTTTTT.

This chain uses TRBV2 with TRBJ1-4; a possible D gene is TRBD1 (5 bases). The CDR3 contains 15 residues. Germline lookup yields CDR1 SNHLY and CDR2 FYNNEI. V lost 2 bases to trimming and J lost 8 bases, with 15 bases between them. This CDR3 reads CASSETRATEEKLFF. In nucleotides, the CDR3 is TGTGCCAGCAGTGAAACCAGGGCGACAGAAGAAAAACTGTTTTTT.

V usage is TRBV19 and J usage is TRBJ2-1; D not resolved. Trimming took off 1 base at V and 4 bases at J, with 8 bases between the two ends. In germline, CDR1 is LNHDA, CDR2 SQIVND (reference sequence). The CDR3 is 14 amino acids. The CDR3 loop reads CASSIAGRYNEQFF. As DNA, the CDR3 is TGTGCCAGTAGTATAGCAGGCAGATACAATGAGCAGTTCTTC.

The gene calls are TRBV28 and TRBJ2-7; D is ambiguous. CDR3 length: 13 amino acids. V lost 3 bases to trimming and J lost 3 bases, with 9 bases between them. Germline CDR1 MDHEN, CDR2 SYDVKM. The CDR3 DNA reads TGTGCCAGCAGTTTGGGTAATATCTACGAGCAGTACTTC. Its protein is CASSLGNIYEQYF.

This clone was counted a few times. The chain has TRBV7-2 and TRBJ1-2, with 7 bases matching TRBD1. The germline gives CDR1 SGHTA, CDR2 FQGNSA. The CDR3 extends over 15 amino acids. V shed 1 base and J 8 bases; nucleotides not matched to a gene: 10. The CDR3 nucleotides read TGTGCCAGCAGCTTAGACCAAGGACAGGCGAGGGGCTACACCTTC. This gives the protein CASSLDQGQARGYTF.

This chain links TRBV19 with TRBJ2-7; 8 nucleotides agree with TRBD2. This CDR3 contains 14 residues. J gave up 1 base and V 8 bases, and 7 bases lay outside the gene matches. CDR1 is LNHDA and CDR2 is SQIVND in the germline V gene (reference sequence). The CDR3 DNA reads as TGTGCCAGTCGAAGGGGACTAGATTCCTACGAGCAGTACTTC. It translates to CASRRGLDSYEQYF.

V is TRBV18 and J is TRBJ2-5; TRBD2 matches at 14 bases. The junction had 3 bases not matched to a gene; V was cut back by 1 base and J by 5 bases. Germline CDR1 KGHSH, CDR2 LQKENI. This CDR3 spans 16 amino acids. In nucleotides, the CDR3 is TGTGCCAGCTCACCACGACTAGCGGGAGGGAGGGAGACCCAGTACTTC. It codes for CASSPRLAGGRETQYF.

V gene TRBV28 combines with J gene TRBJ1-6; D not certain. This CDR3 is built from 13 residues. V shed 4 bases and J shed 9 bases, with 10 bases lying between them. Germline CDR1 MDHEN, CDR2 SYDVKM. The CDR3 spells CASSSMWGSPLHF. In DNA form, the CDR3 reads TGTGCCAGCAGTTCTATGTGGGGTTCACCCCTCCACTTT.

The table lists this clone with a count of one. As DNA, the CDR3 is TGTGCCGGCCAGGTGGGGAATCGAGAGACCCAGTACTTC. Translating gives CAGQVGNRETQYF. The chain couples TRBV6-5 to TRBJ2-5; no clear D gene. Trimming pared 11 bases from V and 4 bases from J, leaving 17 bases between. The CDR3 extends over 13 amino acids. The germline gives CDR1 MNHEY, CDR2 SVGAGI.

This chain connects TRBV19 to TRBJ2-2, with D tentatively TRBD2 (5 bases). This CDR3 comprises 12 residues. In germline, CDR1 is LNHDA, CDR2 SQIVND (reference sequence). Trimming pared 8 bases from V and 6 bases from J, leaving 10 bases between. CDR3 residues: CASPTRAGELFF. CDR3 nucleotides: TGTGCCAGTCCAACGAGGGCCGGGGAGCTGTTTTTT.

The V and J genes are TRBV7-8 and TRBJ2-2; 11 nucleotides match TRBD2. CDR3 length equals 17 residues. Germline assignment: CDR1 SGHVS and CDR2 FQNEAQ. The V and J ends lost 5 bases and 3 bases, in that order; junction bases with no gene match: 8. CDR3 nucleotides: TGTGCCAGCAGCGTACGCGGACTAGCGGGTGACACCGGGGAGCTGTTTTTT. The encoded protein is CASSVRGLAGDTGELFF.

The chain uses TRBV6-1 and TRBJ2-7, with 10 nucleotides matching TRBD1. CDR1 is MNHNS and CDR2 is SASEGT in the germline V gene. The CDR3 extends over 16 amino acids. V gave up 2 bases and J gave up 2 bases; unmatched junction bases: 6. CDR3 coding DNA: TGTGCCAGCAGTGAACAAGGGACAGGGGATCCCTACGAGCAGTACTTC. It encodes CASSEQGTGDPYEQYF.

This chain joins TRBV24-1 and TRBJ1-2; 10 bases fit TRBD1. V shed 4 bases, J shed 2 bases, and the junction held 3 bases outside the gene matches. Per the germline V gene, CDR1 is KGHDR and CDR2 is SFDVKD. This CDR3 has 15 residues. In nucleotides, the CDR3 is TGTGCCACCAGTGAGCCGGGACAGGGGAACTATGGCTACACCTTC. This encodes CATSEPGQGNYGYTF.

This chain joins TRBV28 and TRBJ2-3; 12 bases match TRBD1. Germline CDR1 and CDR2: MDHEN and SYDVKM. V lost 3 bases and J lost 5; bases outside the gene matches: 3. The CDR3 is 15 residues long. The CDR3 nucleotides are TGTGCCAGCAGTTTGGGACAGGGGGCCGGAGATACGCAGTATTTT. It codes for CASSLGQGAGDTQYF.

This clone was seen a single time. V and J are TRBV21-1 and TRBJ1-1; the table's D call, TRBD1, has no DNA check behind it. TRBV21-1 is an annotated pseudogene. The CDR3 has 14 amino acids. CDR3 in amino acids: CASSKDQGNTEAFF. Here the CDR3 DNA reads TGTGCCAGCAGCAAAGATCAGGGAAACACTGAAGCTTTCTTT.

This chain connects TRBV30 to TRBJ1-5, with a weak D call TRBD1 (5 bases). There are 15 residues in the CDR3. In germline, CDR1 is GTSNPN, CDR2 SVGIG (reference sequence). V lost 0 bases, J lost 3 bases, and 12 bases lay in between. CDR3 residues: CAWSVRSGPNQPQHF. As DNA, the CDR3 is TGTGCCTGGAGTGTACGGTCGGGGCCCAATCAGCCCCAGCATTTT. The full variable domain, completed using reference TRBV30 and TRBJ1-5, is SQTIHQWPATLVQPVGSPLSLECTVEGTSNPNLYWYRQAAGRGLQLLFYSVGIGQISSEVPQNLSASRPQDRQFILSSKKLLLSDSGFYLCAWSVRSGPNQPQHFGDGTRLSIL.

This clone was observed a few times. This chain joins TRBV3-1 (or the pseudogene TRBV3-2) and TRBJ1-5; D ambiguous. Trimming removed 1 base from V and 5 bases from J, with 12 bases in between. The CDR3 loop spans 15 amino acids. Germline V gives CDR1 LGHDT, CDR2 YNNKEL (reference sequence). The chain's CDR3 is CASSQGTASYQPQHF. In DNA form, the CDR3 reads TGTGCCAGCAGCCAAGGCACAGCTTCTTATCAGCCCCAGCATTTT.

The V call is TRBV5-1, the J call TRBJ2-1; perhaps D is TRBD1 or TRBD2 (5 bases each). The CDR3 length is 13 residues. Trimming pared 3 bases from V and 2 bases from J, leaving 6 bases between. The germline CDR1 and CDR2 sequences are SGHRS and YFSETQ. The CDR3 spells CASSWGTYNEQFF. CDR3 nucleotides: TGCGCCAGCAGCTGGGGGACCTACAATGAGCAGTTCTTC.

The rearrangement uses TRBV12-3 or TRBV12-4 and TRBJ2-7; no clear D. The CDR3 has 13 residues. V dropped 3 bases and J dropped 5 bases, with 11 bases sitting between them. DNA for the CDR3: TGTGCCAGCAGTTTTGGGGTCTGGGACGAGCAGTACTTC. Translating it yields CASSFGVWDEQYF.

In this sample, this clone turned up a few times. The rearrangement links TRBV24-1 to TRBJ2-3; D remains ambiguous. This CDR3 contains 14 residues. The V gene's germline CDR1 is KGHDR and CDR2 SFDVKD. V lost 9 bases, J lost 2 bases, and 14 bases lay in between. The CDR3 here is CATRSGSYTDTQYF. The CDR3 nucleotides read TGTGCCACCCGTTCCGGGTCCTACACAGATACGCAGTATTTT.

This clone was seen a handful of times. V usage is TRBV19 and J usage is TRBJ1-5, with no clear D. Per germline, CDR1 LNHDA and CDR2 SQIVND (reference sequence). The ends were cut back, 4 bases at V and 3 bases at J, with 13 bases in the middle. This CDR3 is built from 15 residues. The CDR3 nucleotides read TGTGCCAGTAGTACTCGACGGGGAACCAATCAGCCCCAGCATTTT. This codes for CASSTRRGTNQPQHF.

The chain combines TRBV9 with TRBJ2-7, with a weak D call TRBD2 (6 bases). V lost 2 bases to trimming and J lost 6 bases, with 12 bases between them. The CDR3 has 13 residues. The germline gives CDR1 SGDLS, CDR2 YYNGEE. CDR3 protein: CASSVGDLGEQYF. In nucleotides, the CDR3 is TGTGCCAGCAGCGTGGGGGACTTAGGCGAGCAGTACTTC. The full variable domain, its missing parts supplied by reference TRBV9 and TRBJ2-7, is DSGVTQTPKHLITATGQRVTLRCSPRSGDLSVYWYQQSLDQGLQFLIQYYNGEERAKGNILERFSAQQFPDLHSELNLSSLELGDSALYFCASSVGDLGEQYFGPGTRLTVT.

The rearrangement joins TRBV2 to TRBJ2-5; D is unclear. The CDR3 is 14 residues long. Germline CDR1 reads SNHLY; CDR2 reads FYNNEI. Deletions cut 5 bases from V and 1 base from J, with 11 bases between. The DNA for the CDR3 is TGTGCCAGCAGTCTTGAGCACTTCCAAGAGACCCAGTACTTC. This translates into CASSLEHFQETQYF.